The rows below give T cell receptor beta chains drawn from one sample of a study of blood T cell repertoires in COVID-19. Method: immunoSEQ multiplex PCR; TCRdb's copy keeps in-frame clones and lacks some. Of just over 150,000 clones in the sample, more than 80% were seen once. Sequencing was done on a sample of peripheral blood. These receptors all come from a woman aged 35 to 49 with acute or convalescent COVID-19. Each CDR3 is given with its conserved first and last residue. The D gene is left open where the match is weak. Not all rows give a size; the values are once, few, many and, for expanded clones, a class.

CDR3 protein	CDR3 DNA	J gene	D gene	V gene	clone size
CASSRGKGTENEKLFF	TGCGCCAGCAGCCGAGGGAAAGGGACAGAAAATGAAAAACTGTTTTTT	TRBJ1-4	TRBD1	TRBV4-1	few
CAATSGQGGSPLHF	TGTGCCGCGACCTCGGGACAGGGTGGGTCACCCCTCCACTTT	TRBJ1-6	TRBD1	TRBV10-3	NA
CANSIKWTGGRMNEETQYF	TGCGCCAACTCGATTAAATGGACAGGGGGGAGAATGAACGAGGAGACCCAGTACTTC	TRBJ2-5	TRBD1	TRBV23-1	few
CASSFRGNSNQPQHF	TGTGCCAGCAGCTTTCGGGGAAATAGCAATCAGCCCCAGCATTTT	TRBJ1-5	NA	TRBV5-6	few
CASSPLTATNEKLFF	TGTGCCAGCTCACCCTTGACAGCAACTAATGAAAAACTGTTTTTT	TRBJ1-4	NA	TRBV18	NA
CASSVGPRWSEEQYF	TGTGCCAGCAGCGTAGGTCCAAGATGGTCGGAGGAGCAGTACTTC	TRBJ2-7	NA	TRBV9	few
CASSSTGSYEQYF	TGTGCCAGCAGTTCGACAGGGTCTTACGAGCAGTACTTC	TRBJ2-7	TRBD1	TRBV7-9	NA
CASRTPAGGQFF	TGTGCCAGTAGGACTCCAGCGGGGGGGCAGTTCTTC	TRBJ2-1	TRBD2	TRBV19	NA
CATGTSQETQYF	TGTGCCACCGGGACAAGCCAAGAGACCCAGTACTTC	TRBJ2-5	NA	TRBV24-1	NA
CASSPLTPIWGRLDYEQYF	TGTGCCAGCAGCCCCTTGACGCCCATCTGGGGGCGGCTAGACTACGAGCAGTACTTC	TRBJ2-7	NA	TRBV28	NA
CTSSQEGLQRDYEQFF	TGCACCAGCAGCCAAGAGGGCCTGCAGCGGGATTATGAGCAGTTCTTC	TRBJ2-1	NA	TRBV1	NA
CASSELMDTQYF	TGTGCCAGCAGTGAATTAATGGATACGCAGTATTTT	TRBJ2-3	NA	TRBV6-1	NA
CASSSGTTDTQYF	TGTGCCAGCAGCTCAGGAACTACAGATACGCAGTATTTT	TRBJ2-3	NA	TRBV11-3	NA
CASSRPVSGANTGELFF	TGTGCCAGTAGTCGCCCCGTTAGCGGGGCCAACACCGGGGAGCTGTTTTTT	TRBJ2-2	TRBD2	TRBV19	NA
CSVEIGGANTDTQYF	TGCAGCGTTGAAATTGGGGGGGCCAACACAGATACGCAGTATTTT	TRBJ2-3	NA	TRBV29-1	NA